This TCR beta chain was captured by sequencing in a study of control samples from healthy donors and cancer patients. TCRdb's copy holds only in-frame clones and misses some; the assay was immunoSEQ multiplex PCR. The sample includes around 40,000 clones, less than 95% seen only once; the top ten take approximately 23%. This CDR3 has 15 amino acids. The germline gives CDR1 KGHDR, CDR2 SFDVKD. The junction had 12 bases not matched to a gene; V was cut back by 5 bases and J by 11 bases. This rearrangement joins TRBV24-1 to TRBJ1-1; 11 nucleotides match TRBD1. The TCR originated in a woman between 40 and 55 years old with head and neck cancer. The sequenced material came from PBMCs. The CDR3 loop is CATSAGQGASEGAFF. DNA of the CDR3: TGTGCCACCAGTGCCGGACAGGGGGCGTCTGAGGGGGCTTTCTTT.